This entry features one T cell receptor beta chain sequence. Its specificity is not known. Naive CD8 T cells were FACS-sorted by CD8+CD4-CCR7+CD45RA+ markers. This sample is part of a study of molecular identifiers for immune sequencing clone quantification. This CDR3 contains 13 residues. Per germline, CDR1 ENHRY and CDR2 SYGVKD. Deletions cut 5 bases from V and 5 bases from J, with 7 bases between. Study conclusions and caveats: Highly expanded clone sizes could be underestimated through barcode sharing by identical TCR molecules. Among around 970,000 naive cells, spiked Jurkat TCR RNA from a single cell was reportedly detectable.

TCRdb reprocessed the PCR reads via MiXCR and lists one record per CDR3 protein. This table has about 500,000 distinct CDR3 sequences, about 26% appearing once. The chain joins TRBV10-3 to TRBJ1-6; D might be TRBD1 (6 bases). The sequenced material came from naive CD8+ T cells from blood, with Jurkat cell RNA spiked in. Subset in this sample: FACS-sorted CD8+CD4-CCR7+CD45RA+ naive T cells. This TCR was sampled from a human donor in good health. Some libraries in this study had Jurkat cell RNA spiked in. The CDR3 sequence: CAISTGNNSPLHF. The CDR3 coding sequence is TGTGCCATCAGTACAGGGAATAATTCACCCCTCCACTTT.